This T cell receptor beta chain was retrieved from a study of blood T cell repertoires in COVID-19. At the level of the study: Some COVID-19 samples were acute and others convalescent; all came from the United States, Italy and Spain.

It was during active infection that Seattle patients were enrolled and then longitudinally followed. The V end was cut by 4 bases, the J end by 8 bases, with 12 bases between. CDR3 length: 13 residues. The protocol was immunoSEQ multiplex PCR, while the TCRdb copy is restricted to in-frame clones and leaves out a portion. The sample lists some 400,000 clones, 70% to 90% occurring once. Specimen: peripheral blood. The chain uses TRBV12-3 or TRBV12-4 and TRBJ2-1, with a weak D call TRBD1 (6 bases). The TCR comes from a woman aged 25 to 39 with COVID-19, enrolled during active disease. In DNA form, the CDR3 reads TGTGCCAGCAGTTCCCTCCACAGGGATGAGCAGTTCTTC. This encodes CASSSLHRDEQFF.